This entry describes one T cell receptor beta chain. Trimming left V 4 bases short and J 9 bases short, with 20 bases between. The CDR3 has 15 amino acids. Germline CDR1 reads SGHAT; CDR2 reads FQNNGV. The sample belongs to a study of blood T cell repertoires in COVID-19. Study-level information: Donors in the United States, Italy and Spain gave samples during acute or convalescent COVID-19. In each case, the material was cDNA or gDNA derived from T cells, B-cell-depleted T cells, or PBMCs.

Authors' analysis steps: How many nucleated cells were present was estimated from reference gene primer amplification. Assay used: immunoSEQ multiplex PCR; TCRdb lists only in-frame clones, some missing. D and trimming come from the DNA, and the V and J calls and clone size come from that table. The profile shows about 670,000 clones, 85% to 90% of them singletons. Sequencing was carried out using peripheral blood. V gene TRBV11-2 combines with J gene TRBJ2-3; D possibly corresponds to TRBD2 (7 bases). The sequence was obtained from a woman between 18 and 29 years old with acute or convalescent COVID-19. CDR3 DNA: TGTGCCAGCAGCTCCAATCGGGGGGCCCCTTGGACGCAGTATTTT. Its protein is CASSSNRGAPWTQYF.